This passage covers 13 T cell receptor beta chains from one sample sequenced in a study of CD8+ T cells in alopecia areata. As the sequencing template, cDNA was produced by extracting RNA and reverse transcribing it. Repertoires were generated with immunoSEQ multiplex PCR, while TCRdb's copy carries only in-frame clones and drops some. Here the sample spans hundreds of thousands of clones, around three fifths being singletons. The input for sequencing was CD4+ T cells sorted from blood, taken at week 0. These receptors all stem from a human donor with alopecia areata.

The chain's CDR3 is CAWSPGLQETQYF. CDR3 nucleotides: TGTGCCTGGTCCCCCGGGCTCCAAGAGACCCAGTACTTC. J is TRBJ2-5 and V is TRBV30, with no clear D. The CDR3 consists of 13 residues. Germline assignment: CDR1 GTSNPN and CDR2 SVGIG (reference sequence). Trimming stripped 5 bases from V and 1 base from J, with 11 bases between.

The V and J genes are TRBV5-6 and TRBJ1-5; D gene ambiguous. Germline V lookup: CDR1 SGHDT, CDR2 YYEEEE. V was cut by 1 base and J by 3 bases, with 8 bases left in between. The CDR3 has 14 residues. The CDR3 DNA sequence: TGTGCCAGCAGCTTGTTCGAGTACAATCAGCCCCAGCATTTT. It translates to CASSLFEYNQPQHF.

The genes are TRBV7-3 and TRBJ2-3; TRBD2 is a possible D gene (6 bases). V dropped 3 bases and J dropped 2 bases, with 15 bases sitting between them. This CDR3 has 16 residues. From germline, CDR1 is SGHTA and CDR2 FQGTGA. The CDR3 DNA sequence: TGTGCCAGCAGCTTGGGCCGGGACTGGTACACAGATACGCAGTATTTT. It yields the protein CASSLGRDWYTDTQYF.

The chain is built from TRBV9 and TRBJ1-1, with D unresolved. Germline CDR1 reads SGDLS; CDR2 reads YYNGEE. There are 13 residues in the CDR3. The germline V and J ends were trimmed by 0 bases and 4 bases, with 7 bases remaining between them. The CDR3 reads CASSVGVGTEAFF. Here the CDR3 DNA reads TGTGCCAGCAGCGTAGGCGTGGGCACTGAAGCTTTCTTT.

CDR3 nucleotides: TGTGCCTGGAGGATACAGGGGGCTTTCACTGAAGCTTTCTTT. This gives the protein CAWRIQGAFTEAFF. The chain combines TRBV30 with TRBJ1-1; 9 bases agree with TRBD1. V lost 3 bases, J lost 4 bases, and 6 bases stayed unmatched. This CDR3 region has 14 residues. Germline CDR1 GTSNPN, CDR2 SVGIG (reference sequence).

The rearrangement uses TRBV30 and TRBJ1-2; TRBD1 agrees at 9 bases. Germline V gene data show CDR1 as GTSNPN and CDR2 as SVGIG (reference sequence). The ends lost 2 bases at V and 5 bases at J; junction bases unmatched: 6. This CDR3 spans 14 amino acids. CDR3 protein: CAWSPRDREYGYTF. The CDR3 DNA reads as TGTGCCTGGAGTCCCCGGGACAGGGAGTATGGCTACACCTTC.

This chain joins TRBV4-1 and TRBJ1-1, with 8 nucleotides matching TRBD1. The CDR3 length is 15 residues. V shed 6 bases, J shed 6 bases, and the junction held 12 bases outside the gene matches. Per the germline V gene, CDR1 is MGHRA and CDR2 is YSYEKL. The CDR3, as DNA: TGCGCCAGCAGTCCGGGACGACAGGGGAGGGCTGAAGCTTTCTTT. It specifies CASSPGRQGRAEAFF.

The chain combines TRBV5-6 with TRBJ2-7; a weak D match, TRBD2 (5 bases). Trimming removed 6 bases at V and 2 bases at J, with 18 bases between. Per germline, CDR1 SGHDT and CDR2 YYEEEE. This CDR3 is built from 15 residues. The CDR3 loop reads CASTSTEGKPYEQYF. The CDR3, as DNA: TGTGCCAGCACCTCTACCGAGGGCAAACCCTACGAGCAGTACTTC.

This clone was seen only a few times. This sequence joins TRBV29-1 and TRBJ1-1; no definite D call. There are 14 residues in the CDR3. V lost 6 bases and J 1 base, leaving 15 bases between the germline ends. CDR1 is SQVTM and CDR2 is ANQGSEA in the germline V gene. The CDR3 DNA is TGCAGCGTAGGACTCGGATCAGCGAACACTGAAGCTTTCTTT. Its protein is CSVGLGSANTEAFF.

V and J are TRBV29-1 and TRBJ2-7, with 7 bases identical to TRBD2. CDR1 and CDR2 from the germline V gene are SQVTM and ANQGSEA. The CDR3 extends over 15 amino acids. V lost 1 base and J lost 3; bases outside the gene matches: 9. In DNA, the CDR3 is TGCAGCGTTGAAGTAAGGTCGCGCGGGGGCTACGAGCAGTACTTC. It is translated as CSVEVRSRGGYEQYF.

The rearrangement uses TRBV4-1 and TRBJ1-1, with D perhaps matching TRBD1 (6 bases). Germline-derived CDR1 and CDR2 are MGHRA and YSYEKL. The CDR3 spans 13 residues. The V gene lost 6 bases and the J gene lost 4 bases, with 12 bases spanning the gap. The CDR3 loop is CASRGGGVTEAFF. CDR3 nucleotide sequence: TGCGCCAGCAGAGGGGGGGGAGTCACTGAAGCTTTCTTT.

The chain's CDR3 is CASSWDTATGDLEKLFF. The CDR3, as DNA: TGCGCCAGCAGCTGGGATACGGCGACAGGGGATCTTGAAAAACTGTTTTTT. The chain is built from TRBV5-1 and TRBJ1-4, with 8 bases identical to TRBD1. The CDR3 covers 17 residues. The germline V gene encodes CDR1 SGHRS and CDR2 YFSETQ. Trimming removed 3 bases from V and 7 bases from J; junction bases left unmatched: 14.

This rearrangement joins TRBV5-4 to TRBJ2-7; 7 positions agree with TRBD1. The germline V gene has CDR1 SGHNT and CDR2 YYREEE (reference sequence). J gave up 3 bases and V 1 base, and 4 bases lay outside the gene matches. The CDR3 runs to 14 residues. In DNA form, the CDR3 reads TGTGCCAGCAGCTTGACAGGGGTTGTCTACGAGCAGTACTTC. Translating gives CASSLTGVVYEQYF.